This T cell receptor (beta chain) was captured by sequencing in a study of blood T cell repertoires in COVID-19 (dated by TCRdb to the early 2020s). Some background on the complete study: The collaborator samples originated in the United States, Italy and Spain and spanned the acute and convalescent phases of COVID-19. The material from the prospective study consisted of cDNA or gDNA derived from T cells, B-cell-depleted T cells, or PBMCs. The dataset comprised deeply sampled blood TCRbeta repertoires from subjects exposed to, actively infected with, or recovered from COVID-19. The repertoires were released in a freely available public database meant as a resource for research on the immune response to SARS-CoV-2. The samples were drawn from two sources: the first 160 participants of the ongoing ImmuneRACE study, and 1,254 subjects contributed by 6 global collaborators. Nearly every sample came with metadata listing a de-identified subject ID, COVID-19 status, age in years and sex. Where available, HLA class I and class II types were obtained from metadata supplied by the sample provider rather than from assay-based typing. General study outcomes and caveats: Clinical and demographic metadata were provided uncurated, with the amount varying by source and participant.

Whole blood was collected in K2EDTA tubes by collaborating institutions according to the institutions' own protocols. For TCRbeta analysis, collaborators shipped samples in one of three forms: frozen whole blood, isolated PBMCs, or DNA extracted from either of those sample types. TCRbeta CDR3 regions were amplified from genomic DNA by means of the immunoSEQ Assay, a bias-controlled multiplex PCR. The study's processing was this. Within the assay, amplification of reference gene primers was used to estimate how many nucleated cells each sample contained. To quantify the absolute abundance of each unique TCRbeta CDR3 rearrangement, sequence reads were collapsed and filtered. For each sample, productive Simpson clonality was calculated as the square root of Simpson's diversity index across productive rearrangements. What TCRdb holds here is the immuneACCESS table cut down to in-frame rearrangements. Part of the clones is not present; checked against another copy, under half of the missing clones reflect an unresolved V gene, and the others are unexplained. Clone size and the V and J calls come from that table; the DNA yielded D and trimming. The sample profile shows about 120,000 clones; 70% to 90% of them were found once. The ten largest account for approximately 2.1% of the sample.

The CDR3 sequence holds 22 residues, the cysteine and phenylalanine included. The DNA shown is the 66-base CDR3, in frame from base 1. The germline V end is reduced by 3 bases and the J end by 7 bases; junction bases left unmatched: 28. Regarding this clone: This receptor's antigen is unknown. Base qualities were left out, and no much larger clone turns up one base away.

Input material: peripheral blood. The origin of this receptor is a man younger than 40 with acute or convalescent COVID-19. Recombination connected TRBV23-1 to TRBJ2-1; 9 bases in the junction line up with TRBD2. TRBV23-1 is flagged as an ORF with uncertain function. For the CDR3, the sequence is CASSHPKRYRGLAQSWANEQFF. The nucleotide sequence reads TGCGCCAGCAGTCACCCTAAGCGGTACCGGGGACTAGCCCAATCCTGGGCTAATGAGCAGTTCTTC.